This T cell receptor (beta chain) is from a study of blood T cells in healthy people across ages (dated by TCRdb to 2014 to 2015). At the level of the whole study: In model experiments, template switching captured roughly one uniquely barcoded TCR beta cDNA molecule for every two T cells. To avoid experimental bias, donors of different ages were spread randomly across the sequencing lanes. Using the same blood draw, the study looked at two additional independent replicas of 1 million unique cDNA reads for two donors, one aged 18 to 30 and the other aged 80 or older. Age-related changes in TCR beta repertoire diversity were measured in the study by deep sequencing normalized with unique cDNA molecular identifiers. Four age groups were formed from the donors: young (average 16 years), middle-aged (roughly 38), aged (around 68) and long-lived (82).

General study outcomes and caveats: The percentage of naive T cells measured by flow cytometry correlated strongly with observed TCR beta diversity. Estimates of total diversity from one million sequenced T cells were regarded as lower bounds and underestimates. The long-lived group showed more naive CD4+ T cells, fewer expanded clones and increased TCR diversity than the aged group, suggesting age selection. As age increased, observed TCR beta diversity per million T cells dropped in a roughly linear way, and a significant reduction was already evident by age about 36. The CMV infection status of donors was not known, potentially confounding age-related changes in expanded clonotypes. Conclusive comparison of naive and antigen-experienced compartments was prevented by the profiling of bulk unsorted PBMCs.

Donors were 40 or so systemically healthy Caucasian individuals from Russia aged about 6 to 100 years. Around 9.7 milliliters of peripheral blood were collected from each donor into EDTA-treated Vacutainer tubes. Ficoll-Paque density-gradient centrifugation was used to isolate PBMCs, with at least 7 million per sample. Trizol reagent was used to extract total RNA from PBMCs, with at least 5.5 micrograms per sample. For every donor, an aliquot of PBMCs went through flow cytometry to measure the percentages of naive CD45RAhigh/CD27high T cells. Of note for this clonotype: Its antigen specificity is not known. Base qualities are not recorded, but no much larger clone differs from it by a single base.

Libraries were built with 5' RACE. Sequencing was performed on an Illumina HiSeq 2500. The second PCR ran for about 6 to 11 cycles and used a J-beta primer mix along with a sample-barcoded 5' primer. Each TCR beta cDNA molecule received a unique molecular identifier from a template-switch 5' adaptor carrying 12 random nucleotides. At least 2.5 million CDR3-containing paired-end reads were obtained from each sample. First-strand cDNA synthesis was performed from all RNA using the Mint cDNA synthesis kit, with priming by a TRBC-specific oligonucleotide. All cDNA was treated with uracil-DNA glycosylase and then went through a first 18-cycle PCR with the universal primers M1SS and BC2_uni_R. Per the source publication's procedure: Normalization of each sample was performed by random selection of 1 million high-quality reads, each carrying a distinct molecular identifier. Reads sharing molecular identifiers were discarded rather than binned into consensus sequences. MiTCR, run with a Q25 quality threshold and the strictest error-elimination algorithm, handled CDR3 identification, clonotype clustering and error correction. A nonparametric unseen species model using Euler transformation provided a lower-bound estimate of total TCR beta diversity. The raw public data were reprocessed by TCRdb itself: fastp quality trimming at Q25, MiXCR clonotype calling, in-frame beta chains only. Each CDR3 protein gets just one entry, which takes the most common genes and DNA from the rows behind it. The V and J calls here are based on TCRdb, not the publication. The sample data list 650,000 to 1,000,000 distinct CDR3 sequences, and about 47% of these were observed just once. 15% to 20% of the sample goes to the ten largest clones.

Taken from cysteine to phenylalanine, the CDR3 has 15 residues. The sequence is cut down to CDR3 DNA, 45 bases in frame from base 1. Looking up the germline V gene yields CDR1 SGHTA and CDR2 FQGNSA. Trimming removed 3 bases from V and 2 bases from J, leaving 11 bases between the germline ends. Sample: blood. The sequence is built from TRBV7-2 and TRBJ2-4; a confident D gene designation cannot be given. This TCR was recovered from a man aged 80 or over in good health. The CDR3 sequence is CASSFGRVTKNIQYF. DNA sequence: TGTGCCAGCAGCTTCGGCCGGGTTACCAAAAACATTCAGTACTTC. This CDR3, with the reference TRBV7-2 and TRBJ2-4 proteins standing in past its ends, gives the full variable domain GAGVSQSPSNKVTEKGKDVELRCDPISGHTALYWYRQSLGQGLEFLIYFQGNSAPDKSGLPSDRFSAERTGGSVSTLTIQRTQQEDSAVYLCASSFGRVTKNIQYFGAGTRLSVL.